This entry describes one T cell receptor (beta chain). Antigen unknown. It was by 5'RACE template switching with UMIs that TCR beta cDNA was made. TCRdb reprocessed the 5' RACE reads and reports one entry per CDR3 protein, with no DNA. The listing records 550,000 or so distinct CDR3 sequences. The sample belongs to a study of T cells expressing NK-cell markers. At the level of the study: The sequencing cohort of eight donors included seven HCMV-seropositive individuals and one seronegative individual.

Whole-study findings and limits: The CD3+CD56-NKG2C+ fraction of a handful of donors was likewise dominated by these clonotypes.

The CDR3 spans 14 residues. Germline V gene data show CDR1 as GTSNPN and CDR2 as SVGIG (reference sequence). Sequencing was done on a sample of blood T cells: a sorted CD56 or NKG2C T cell subset, CD4+ or CD8+ T cells, or bulk PBMC T cells (not recorded which). The chain uses TRBV30 and TRBJ2-1; TCRdb picks TRBD1, but there is no DNA to check that call. This receptor was obtained from a young man in good health. This chain's CDR3 is CAWSPGAGVNEQFF.